One T cell receptor beta chain is described in this entry. This specimen belongs to a study of blood T cell repertoires in COVID-19. Germline V gives CDR1 SGHDT, CDR2 YYEEEE. The CDR3 totals 16 residues. With 1 base clipped from V and 3 bases from J, the junction kept 9 bases outside the gene matches. Sequencing used immunoSEQ multiplex PCR; TCRdb keeps in-frame clones, though not all of them. The top ten clones hold more than 9% of a sample with around 310,000 clones, around nine tenths of them seen once. This rearrangement joins TRBV5-6 to TRBJ2-7; 8 positions agree with TRBD2. The sequenced sample was PBMCs or T cells enriched from blood (not recorded which). The source of this sequence is a woman aged 25 to 45 who had recovered from COVID-19. The CDR3 spells CASSLTLSGRVYEQYF. The CDR3 DNA reads TGTGCCAGCAGCTTGACCCTTTCCGGGAGGGTCTACGAGCAGTACTTC.